Each of the 29 T cell receptor beta chains below was sequenced from the same sample in a study of shared clonotypes between healthy human individuals. CD45RO-negative cells were positively selected for CCR7, leaving out terminally differentiated effector memory CD45RA+ cells. The method was immunoSEQ multiplex PCR; TCRdb's version includes in-frame clones alone and lacks a portion of them. The table lists fewer than 700,000 clones, 95% of them singletons, with 0.11% in the top ten. The sample was naive CD8+ T cells sorted from blood. The receptors here all came from a woman aged 25 to 39 in good health.

This chain uses TRBV4-1 with TRBJ2-2, with TRBD2 identical over 10 bases. The CDR3 consists of 16 residues. The V gene's germline CDR1 is MGHRA and CDR2 YSYEKL. Losses at the gene ends were 4 bases for V and 6 bases for J; bases not matched to a gene: 8. CDR3 coding DNA: TGCGCCAGCAGCCGATTGCTAGCGGGAGTAGCCGGGGAGCTGTTTTTT. It yields the protein CASSRLLAGVAGELFF.

This chain links TRBV29-1 with TRBJ1-3; 7 bases agree with TRBD1. J lost 0 bases, V lost 5 bases, and 4 bases had no gene match. Germline V gives CDR1 SQVTM, CDR2 ANQGSEA. There are 14 residues in the CDR3. As DNA, the CDR3 is TGCAGCGTTCTAGGGACAGTCTCTGGAAACACCATATATTTT. It specifies CSVLGTVSGNTIYF.

Note on this clone: Other DNA variants within this sample encode the same CDR3. This rearrangement joins TRBV5-6 to TRBJ2-7, with D uncertain. From germline, CDR1 is SGHDT and CDR2 YYEEEE. CDR3 length equals 12 residues. Trimming stripped 0 bases from V and 3 bases from J, with 4 bases between. DNA of the CDR3: TGTGCCAGCAGCTTGGTTGGCTACGAGCAGTACTTC. Protein: CASSLVGYEQYF.

This chain joins TRBV30 and TRBJ1-2, with D maybe TRBD1 (5 bases). V dropped 3 bases and J dropped 4 bases, with 9 bases sitting between them. The CDR3 consists of 12 residues. Per germline, CDR1 GTSNPN and CDR2 SVGIG (reference sequence). DNA for the CDR3: TGTGCCTGGAGGGAGGGGATCTATGGCTACACCTTC. Translation gives CAWREGIYGYTF.

The J gene is TRBJ2-1, the V gene TRBV7-9; D not resolved. The CDR3 spans 11 residues. CDR1 is SEHNR, CDR2 FQNEAQ, per germline (reference sequence). The V and J ends lost 5 bases and 8 bases respectively, with 7 bases between them. The chain's CDR3 is CASSPVDEQFF. The CDR3 DNA sequence: TGTGCCAGCAGCCCGGTCGATGAGCAGTTCTTC.

The V gene is TRBV25-1, the J gene TRBJ2-1; D is undetermined. The CDR3 contains 11 residues. V shed 4 bases and J shed 8 bases, with 6 bases lying between them. Germline CDR1 MGHDK, CDR2 SYGVNS. The CDR3 loop reads CASSAFDEQFF. Here the CDR3 DNA reads TGTGCCAGCAGTGCTTTTGATGAGCAGTTCTTC.

J is TRBJ1-4 and V is TRBV27, with D unresolved. The V gene lost 2 bases and the J gene lost 5 bases, with 6 bases spanning the gap. The CDR3 consists of 13 residues. Germline CDR1 reads MNHEY; CDR2 reads SMNVEV (reference sequence). The CDR3, as DNA: TGTGCCAGCAGTTTAATGACCAATGAAAAACTGTTTTTT. Protein sequence: CASSLMTNEKLFF.

This sequence joins TRBV28 and TRBJ2-7; D ambiguous. The CDR3 runs 15 residues. CDR1 is MDHEN, CDR2 SYDVKM, per germline. V lost 2 bases and J lost 3, with 14 bases in between. CDR3 region: CASSLGPDAVYEQYF. The CDR3 bases are TGTGCCAGCAGTTTAGGGCCTGACGCAGTCTACGAGCAGTACTTC.

This chain joins TRBV6-1 and TRBJ2-1; D uncertain. This CDR3 region has 16 residues. Germline-derived CDR1 and CDR2 are MNHNS and SASEGT. Trimming pared 2 bases from V and 5 bases from J, leaving 16 bases between. The CDR3 reads CASSELPPPAHNEQFF. CDR3 DNA sequence: TGTGCCAGCAGTGAACTGCCGCCCCCGGCGCACAATGAGCAGTTCTTC.

On this clone: This specimen includes other DNA sequences encoding the same CDR3. The gene calls are TRBV7-6 and TRBJ2-3, with 7 bases identical to TRBD2. CDR1 is SGHVS, CDR2 FNYEAQ, per germline. The CDR3 has 14 residues. The V gene end was trimmed by 0 bases and the J gene end by 3 bases; junction bases not matched to a gene: 0. CDR3 residues: CASSLAGGTDTQYF. The CDR3 region has the DNA TGTGCCAGCAGCTTAGCGGGAGGGACAGATACGCAGTATTTT. Drawing the rest from reference TRBV7-6 and TRBJ2-3, the complete variable domain is GAGVSQSPRYKVTKRGQDVALRCDPISGHVSLYWYRQALGQGPEFLTYFNYEAQQDKSGLPNDRFSAERPEGSISTLTIQRTEQRDSAMYRCASSLAGGTDTQYFGPGTRLTVL.

The CDR3 loop reads CATQGGAKNIQYF. The CDR3 DNA reads as TGTGCCACTCAGGGGGGAGCCAAAAACATTCAGTACTTC. The rearrangement links TRBV2 to TRBJ2-4; weak D call: TRBD1 (7 bases). The CDR3 contains 13 residues. The V end lost 10 bases, the J end lost 0 bases, and 10 bases lay between the germline ends. Germline CDR1 reads SNHLY; CDR2 reads FYNNEI.

V and J are TRBV5-1 and TRBJ2-3; 14 bases agree with TRBD2. J was trimmed by 6 bases and V by 0 bases; bases with no gene match: 3. Germline-derived CDR1 and CDR2 are SGHRS and YFSETQ. The CDR3 length is 16 residues. CDR3: CASSLEGLAGADTQYF. CDR3 sequence (DNA): TGCGCCAGCAGCTTGGAGGGACTAGCGGGAGCGGATACGCAGTATTTT.

V gene TRBV4-1 combines with J gene TRBJ2-5, with a tentative D call TRBD2 (6 bases). The last part of the DNA fits TRBJ2-7 better; the J call may be wrong. The CDR3 totals 19 residues. Germline V gene data show CDR1 as MGHRA and CDR2 as YSYEKL. The CDR3 DNA sequence: TGCGCCAGCAGCCAAGATCGGGCGGGGACCCTTCTCGGGACCTACGAGCAGTACTTC. It translates to CASSQDRAGTLLGTYEQYF.

The rearrangement joins TRBV11-1 to TRBJ2-7, with D perhaps TRBD2 (6 bases). Germline V gene data show CDR1 as SGHAT and CDR2 as FQDESV (reference sequence). V was trimmed by 3 bases and J by 7 bases, leaving 13 bases between them. The CDR3 is 13 amino acids. CDR3 in DNA: TGTGCCAGCAGCTTGACTAGACGGTGGGAGCAGTACTTC. The encoded protein is CASSLTRRWEQYF.

V usage is TRBV10-1 and J usage is TRBJ2-7; D assignment may be TRBD1 or TRBD2 (5 bases each). Trimming cost V 6 bases and J 6 bases, with 18 bases left between them. Germline loops: CDR1 WNHNN, CDR2 SYGVQD (reference sequence). The CDR3 consists of 14 residues. Here the CDR3 DNA reads TGCGCCAGCAGCGAGGACATCGGGGCTCCCGAGCAGTACTTC. It codes for CASSEDIGAPEQYF.

This chain connects TRBV5-6 to TRBJ1-2; the D is unclear. Trimming took off 2 bases at V and 4 bases at J, with 12 bases between the two ends. This CDR3 comprises 14 residues. CDR1 is SGHDT and CDR2 is YYEEEE in the germline V gene. CDR3 protein: CASSLGGAAYGYTF. CDR3 sequence (DNA): TGTGCCAGCAGCTTAGGAGGAGCCGCCTATGGCTACACCTTC.

This clone has a single count. J is TRBJ2-1 and V is TRBV2; D not resolved. Trimming cost V 6 bases and J 6 bases, with 6 bases left between them. The germline V gene has CDR1 SNHLY and CDR2 FYNNEI. The CDR3 loop spans 11 amino acids. CDR3 nucleotide sequence: TGTGCCAGCAGGCTAGTCAATGAGCAGTTCTTC. Translated, it gives CASRLVNEQFF.

The gene calls are TRBV5-8 and TRBJ1-2; D is unclear. Germline V gives CDR1 SGHTS, CDR2 YDEGEE. This CDR3 region has 13 residues. V shed 2 bases and J shed 2 bases, with 7 bases lying between them. In DNA form, the CDR3 reads TGTGCCAGCAGCTTTGGGCCAAACTATGGCTACACCTTC. This encodes CASSFGPNYGYTF. The whole variable domain, remainder taken from reference TRBV5-8 and TRBJ1-2, is EAGVTQSPTHLIKTRGQQATLRCSPISGHTSVYWYQQALGLGLQFLLWYDEGEERNRGNFPPRFSGRQFPNYSSELNVNALELEDSALYLCASSFGPNYGYTFGSGTRLTVV.

This clone was seen only a few times. Other DNA sequences in the sample encode the same CDR3. The chain combines TRBV5-4 with TRBJ2-5; possible D gene TRBD2, 5 bases. V was shortened by 0 bases and J by 5 bases, with 8 bases between the two germline ends. CDR1 and CDR2 (germline): SGHNT, YYREEE (reference sequence). CDR3 size: 13 residues. Here the CDR3 reads CASSLEREETQYF. The CDR3 DNA reads as TGTGCCAGCAGCTTGGAAAGGGAGGAGACCCAGTACTTC.

In nucleotides, the CDR3 is TGTGCCAGCAGCTTGGCTACAGGGTACCAGCCCCAGCATTTT. Protein sequence: CASSLATGYQPQHF. The V call is TRBV5-5, the J call TRBJ1-5; TRBD1 is a possible D gene (6 bases). The CDR3 runs to 14 residues. V was clipped by 0 bases and J by 7 bases, with 11 bases between them. Germline assignment: CDR1 SGHKS and CDR2 YYEKEE (reference sequence).

The J gene is TRBJ2-7, the V gene TRBV5-4; no firm D call. Trimming pared 3 bases from V and 5 bases from J, leaving 6 bases between. Looked up from germline, CDR1 is SGHNT and CDR2 is YYREEE (reference sequence). The CDR3 is 11 amino acids. The CDR3: CASSSSNEQYF. The CDR3 DNA is TGTGCCAGCAGCTCATCTAACGAGCAGTACTTC.

The rearrangement links TRBV5-4 to TRBJ1-1; possibly TRBD1 for D (6 bases). This CDR3 is built from 14 residues. The germline V gene encodes CDR1 SGHNT and CDR2 YYREEE (reference sequence). The V and J ends lost 0 bases and 5 bases respectively, with 11 bases between them. CDR3 DNA sequence: TGTGCCAGCAGCTTGGCTGGGGGCGAGACTGAAGCTTTCTTT. Protein sequence: CASSLAGGETEAFF.

The chain employs TRBV5-1 and TRBJ1-5; weak D call: TRBD1 (6 bases). The V gene lost 2 bases and the J gene lost 7 bases, with 19 bases spanning the gap. This CDR3 region has 16 residues. From germline, CDR1 is SGHRS and CDR2 YFSETQ. CDR3 coding DNA: TGCGCCAGCAGCTTACAGGGCCCCTTACAGAGGCAGCCCCAGCATTTT. Residues: CASSLQGPLQRQPQHF.

The rearrangement uses TRBV6-6 and TRBJ1-2, with 7 bases aligning to TRBD1. Losses at the gene ends were 6 bases for V and 0 bases for J; bases not matched to a gene: 4. The CDR3 sequence is 14 residues long. CDR1 MNHNY and CDR2 SVGAGI come from the germline V gene (reference sequence). CDR3 in DNA: TGTGCCAGCAGCTGGGACAGCCCTAACTATGGCTACACCTTC. This translates into CASSWDSPNYGYTF.

The chain is built from TRBV19 and TRBJ2-5; D tentatively reads TRBD1 or TRBD2 (5 bases each). Gene TRBJ2-7 matches the end of the DNA better, so the J call may be wrong. CDR3 length equals 13 residues. Germline CDR1 and CDR2: LNHDA and SQIVND (reference sequence). The CDR3 sequence: CASRDVETYEQYF. CDR3 nucleotides: TGTGCCAGCCGGGACGTAGAAACCTACGAGCAGTACTTC.

The rearrangement joins TRBV19 to TRBJ2-7; TRBD1 matches 7 bases. V was clipped by 6 bases and J by 2 bases; unmatched bases: 13. The CDR3 extends over 16 amino acids. Germline V gene lookup returns CDR1 LNHDA and CDR2 SQIVND (reference sequence). In DNA, the CDR3 is TGTGCCAGTAGAGCCTACGAAGGGACAGTCACCTACGAGCAGTACTTC. It codes for CASRAYEGTVTYEQYF.

This clone was counted once. This sequence joins TRBV11-2 and TRBJ2-3; D uncertain. The CDR3 contains 15 residues. With 4 bases removed from V and 4 bases from J, the gap between germline ends came to 15 bases. Germline CDR1 and CDR2: SGHAT and FQNNGV. The CDR3 DNA is TGTGCCAGCAGCTCTACCGGGTTGAGCGCAGATACGCAGTATTTT. It yields the protein CASSSTGLSADTQYF. The full variable domain, its missing parts supplied by reference TRBV11-2 and TRBJ2-3, is EAGVAQSPRYKIIEKRQSVAFWCNPISGHATLYWYQQILGQGPKLLIQFQNNGVVDDSQLPKDRFSAERLKGVDSTLKIQPAKLEDSAVYLCASSSTGLSADTQYFGPGTRLTVL.

This rearrangement joins TRBV2 to TRBJ1-4, with 7 bases aligning to TRBD1. Per germline, CDR1 SNHLY and CDR2 FYNNEI. This CDR3 contains 13 residues. The V and J ends lost 7 bases and 7 bases, in that order; junction bases with no gene match: 6. In DNA, the CDR3 is TGTGCCAGCAAGAAGGGGGCGAGTGAAAAACTGTTTTTT. Its translation: CASKKGASEKLFF.

The chain couples TRBV7-2 to TRBJ1-2; unclear D gene. Germline V gene data show CDR1 as SGHTA and CDR2 as FQGNSA. V lost 0 bases, J lost 4 bases, and 3 bases lay in between. The CDR3 is 12 amino acids. This CDR3 reads CASSLAGYGYTF. The CDR3 DNA follows: TGTGCCAGCAGCTTAGCTGGCTATGGCTACACCTTC.